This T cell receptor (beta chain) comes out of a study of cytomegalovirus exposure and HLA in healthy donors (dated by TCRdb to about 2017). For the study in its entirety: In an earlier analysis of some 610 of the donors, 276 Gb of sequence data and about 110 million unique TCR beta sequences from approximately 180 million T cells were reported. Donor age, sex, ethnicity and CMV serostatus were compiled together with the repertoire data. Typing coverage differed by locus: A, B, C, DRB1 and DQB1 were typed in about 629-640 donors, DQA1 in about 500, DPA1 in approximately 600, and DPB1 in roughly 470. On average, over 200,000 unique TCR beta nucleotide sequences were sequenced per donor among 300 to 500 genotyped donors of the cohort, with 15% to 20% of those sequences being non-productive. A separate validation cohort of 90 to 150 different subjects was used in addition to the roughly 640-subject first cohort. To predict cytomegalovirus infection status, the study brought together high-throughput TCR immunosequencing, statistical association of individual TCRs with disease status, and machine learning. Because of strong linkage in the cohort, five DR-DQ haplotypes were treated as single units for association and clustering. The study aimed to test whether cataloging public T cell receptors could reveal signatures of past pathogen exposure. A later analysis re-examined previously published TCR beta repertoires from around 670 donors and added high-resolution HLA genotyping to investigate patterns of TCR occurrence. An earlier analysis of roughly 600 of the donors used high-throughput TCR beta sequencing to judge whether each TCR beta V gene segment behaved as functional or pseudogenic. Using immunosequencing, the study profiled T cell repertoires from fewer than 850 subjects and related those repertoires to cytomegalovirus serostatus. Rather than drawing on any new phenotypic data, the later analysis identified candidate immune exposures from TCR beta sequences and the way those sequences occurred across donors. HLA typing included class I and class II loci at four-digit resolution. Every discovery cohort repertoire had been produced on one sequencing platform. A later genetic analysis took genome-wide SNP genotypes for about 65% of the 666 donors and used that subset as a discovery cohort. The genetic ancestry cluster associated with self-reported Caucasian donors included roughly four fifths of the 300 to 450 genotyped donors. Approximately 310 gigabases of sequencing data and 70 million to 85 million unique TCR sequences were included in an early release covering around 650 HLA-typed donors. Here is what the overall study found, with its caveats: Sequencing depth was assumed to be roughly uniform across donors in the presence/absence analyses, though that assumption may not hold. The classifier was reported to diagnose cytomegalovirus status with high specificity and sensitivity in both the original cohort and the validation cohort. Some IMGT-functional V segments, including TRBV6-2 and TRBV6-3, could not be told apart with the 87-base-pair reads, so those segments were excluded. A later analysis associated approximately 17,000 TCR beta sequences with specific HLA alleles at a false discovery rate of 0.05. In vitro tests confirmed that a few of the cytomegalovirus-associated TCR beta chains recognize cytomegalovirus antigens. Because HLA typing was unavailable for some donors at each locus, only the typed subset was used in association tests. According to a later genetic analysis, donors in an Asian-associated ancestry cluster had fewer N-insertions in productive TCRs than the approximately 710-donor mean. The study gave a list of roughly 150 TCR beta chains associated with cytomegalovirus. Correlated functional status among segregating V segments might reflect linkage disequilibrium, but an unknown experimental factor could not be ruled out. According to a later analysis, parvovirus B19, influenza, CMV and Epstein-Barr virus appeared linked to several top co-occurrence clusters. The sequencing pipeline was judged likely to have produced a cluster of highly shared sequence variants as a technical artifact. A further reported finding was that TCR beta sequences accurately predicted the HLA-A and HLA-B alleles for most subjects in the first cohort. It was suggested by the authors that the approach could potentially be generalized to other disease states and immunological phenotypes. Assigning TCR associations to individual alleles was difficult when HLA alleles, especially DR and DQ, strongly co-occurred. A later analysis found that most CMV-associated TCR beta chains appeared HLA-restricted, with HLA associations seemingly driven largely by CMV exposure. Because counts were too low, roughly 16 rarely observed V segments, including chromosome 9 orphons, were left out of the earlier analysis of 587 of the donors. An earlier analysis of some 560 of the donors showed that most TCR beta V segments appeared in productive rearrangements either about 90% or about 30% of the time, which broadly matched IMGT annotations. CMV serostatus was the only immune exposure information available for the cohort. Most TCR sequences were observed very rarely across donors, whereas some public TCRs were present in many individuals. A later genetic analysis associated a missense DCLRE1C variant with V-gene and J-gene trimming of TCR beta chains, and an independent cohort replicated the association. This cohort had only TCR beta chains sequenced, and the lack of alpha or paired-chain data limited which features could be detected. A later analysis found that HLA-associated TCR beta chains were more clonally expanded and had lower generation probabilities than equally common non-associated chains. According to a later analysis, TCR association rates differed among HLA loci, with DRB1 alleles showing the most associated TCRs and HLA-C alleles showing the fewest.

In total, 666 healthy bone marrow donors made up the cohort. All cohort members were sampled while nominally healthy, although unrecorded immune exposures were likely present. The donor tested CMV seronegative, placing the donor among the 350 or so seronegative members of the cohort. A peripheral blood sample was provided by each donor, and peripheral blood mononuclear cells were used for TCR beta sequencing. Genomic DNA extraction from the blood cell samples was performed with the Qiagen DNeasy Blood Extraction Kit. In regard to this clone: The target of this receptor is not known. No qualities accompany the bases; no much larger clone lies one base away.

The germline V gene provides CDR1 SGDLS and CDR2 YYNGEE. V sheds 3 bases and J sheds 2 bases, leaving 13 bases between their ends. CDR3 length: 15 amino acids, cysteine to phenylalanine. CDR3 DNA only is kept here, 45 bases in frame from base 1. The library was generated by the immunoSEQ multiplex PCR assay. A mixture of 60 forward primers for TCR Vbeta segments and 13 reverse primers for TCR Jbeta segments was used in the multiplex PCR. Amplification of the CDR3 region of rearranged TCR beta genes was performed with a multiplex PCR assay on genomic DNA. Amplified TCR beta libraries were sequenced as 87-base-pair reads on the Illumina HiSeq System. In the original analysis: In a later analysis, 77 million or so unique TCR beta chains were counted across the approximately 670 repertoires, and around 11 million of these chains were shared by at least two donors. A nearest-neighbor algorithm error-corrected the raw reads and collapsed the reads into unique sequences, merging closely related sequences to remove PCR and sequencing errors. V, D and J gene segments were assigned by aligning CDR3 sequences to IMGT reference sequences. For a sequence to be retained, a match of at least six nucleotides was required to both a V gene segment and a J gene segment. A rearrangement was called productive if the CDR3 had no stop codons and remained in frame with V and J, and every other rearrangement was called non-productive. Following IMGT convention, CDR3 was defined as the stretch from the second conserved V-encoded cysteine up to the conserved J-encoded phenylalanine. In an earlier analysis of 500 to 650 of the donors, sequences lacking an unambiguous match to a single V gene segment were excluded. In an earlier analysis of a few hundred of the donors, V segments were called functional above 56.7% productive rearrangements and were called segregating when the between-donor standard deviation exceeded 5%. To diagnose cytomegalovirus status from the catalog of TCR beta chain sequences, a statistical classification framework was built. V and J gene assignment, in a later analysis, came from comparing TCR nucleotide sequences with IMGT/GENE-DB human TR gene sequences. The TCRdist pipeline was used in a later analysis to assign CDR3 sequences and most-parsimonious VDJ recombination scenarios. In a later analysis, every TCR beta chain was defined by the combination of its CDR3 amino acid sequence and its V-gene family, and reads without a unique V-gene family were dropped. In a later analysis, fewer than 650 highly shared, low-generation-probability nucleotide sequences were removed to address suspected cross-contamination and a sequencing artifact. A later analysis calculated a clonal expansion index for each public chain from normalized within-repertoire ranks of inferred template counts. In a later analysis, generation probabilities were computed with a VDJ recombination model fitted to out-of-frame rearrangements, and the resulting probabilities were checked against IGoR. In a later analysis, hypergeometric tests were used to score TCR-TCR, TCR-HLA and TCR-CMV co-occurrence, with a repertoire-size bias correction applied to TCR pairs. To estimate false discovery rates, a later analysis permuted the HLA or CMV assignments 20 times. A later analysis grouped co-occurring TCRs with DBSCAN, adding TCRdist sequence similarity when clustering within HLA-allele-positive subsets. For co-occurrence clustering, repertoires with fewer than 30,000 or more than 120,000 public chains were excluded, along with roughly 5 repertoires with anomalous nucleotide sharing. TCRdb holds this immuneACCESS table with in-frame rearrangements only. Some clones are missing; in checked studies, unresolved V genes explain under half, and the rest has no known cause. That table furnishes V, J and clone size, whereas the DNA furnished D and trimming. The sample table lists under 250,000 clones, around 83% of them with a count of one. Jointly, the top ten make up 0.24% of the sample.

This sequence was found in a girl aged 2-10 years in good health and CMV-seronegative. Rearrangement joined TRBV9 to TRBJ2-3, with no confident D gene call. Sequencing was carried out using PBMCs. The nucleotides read TGTGCCAGCAGCGCAGCGACTCTACTCACAGATACGCAGTATTTT. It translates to CASSAATLLTDTQYF.